The rows below give T cell receptor beta chains drawn from one sample of a study of blood T cell repertoires in COVID-19. Some clones are missing from TCRdb's copy, which holds only in-frame ones; the method was immunoSEQ multiplex PCR. The sample consists of about 270,000 clones, about 87% of them appearing once. Material: PBMCs or T cells enriched from blood (not recorded which). Source of these receptors: a woman aged 45 to 65 who had recovered from COVID-19. Both conserved end residues are trimmed from each CDR3.

TRBV5-1	15	TRBJ2-6	ASSTGQGSSGANVLT
TRBV7-2	15	TRBJ1-2	ASSWPQGKGPNYGYT
TRBV27	12	TRBJ1-6	ASRTGQNNSPLH
TRBV2	12	TRBJ1-1	ASSLLGGRTEAF
TRBV29-1	12	TRBJ2-3	SVKTSGSTDTQY
TRBV4-2	15	TRBJ2-7	ASSQVSSGRVVGEQY
TRBV18	11	TRBJ1-2	ASSPGTDYGYT
TRBV30	12	TRBJ2-2	AWSAGDGTGELF
TRBV9	13	TRBJ2-5	ASSVGTSGRGAQY
TRBV4-3	13	TRBJ1-3	ASSPKTGSGNTIY
TRBV5-6	14	TRBJ2-1	ASSGTSGRLYNEQF